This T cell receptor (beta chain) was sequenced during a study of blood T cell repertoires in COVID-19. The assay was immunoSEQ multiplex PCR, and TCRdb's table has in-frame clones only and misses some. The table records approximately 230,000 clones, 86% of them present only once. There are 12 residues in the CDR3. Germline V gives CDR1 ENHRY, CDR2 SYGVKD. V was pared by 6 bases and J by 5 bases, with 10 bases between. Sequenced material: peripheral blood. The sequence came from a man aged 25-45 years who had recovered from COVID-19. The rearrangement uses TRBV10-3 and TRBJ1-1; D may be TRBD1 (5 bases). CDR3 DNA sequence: TGTGCCATCAGACGGGGGGAGACTGAAGCTTTCTTT. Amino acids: CAIRRGETEAFF.